This TCR beta chain was identified in a study of tumor and adjacent non-tumor tissue in lung cancer. Study conclusions and caveats: Significantly higher TCR diversity was found in tumor than normal lung.

This CDR3 has 13 residues. CDR1 and CDR2 (germline): DFQATT, SNEGSKA (reference sequence). Worth noting for this clonotype: Its antigen is still unknown. One end of the junction does not line up with germline, which may come from a read error.

The template was RNA from unsorted bulk tissue. The library came from three nested PCR rounds adapted from ARM-PCR protocols. TCRdb passed the multiplex PCR reads through MiXCR, listing each CDR3 protein once. The top ten hold under 30% of the sample, which has around 70,000 distinct CDR3 sequences, about three quarters seen once. Sequencing used lung tumor tissue. The rearrangement joins TRBV20-1 to TRBJ1-5; D gene uncertain. This TCR was recovered from a man aged 55 to 70 with non-small cell lung cancer. The CDR3 is CSTRLCDNQPQHF. The CDR3 region has the DNA TGCAGTACTAGGTTGTGCGACAATCAGCCCCAACATTTT.